This is a list of T cell receptor beta chains from one sample in a study of blood T cell repertoires in COVID-19. The data were produced by immunoSEQ multiplex PCR, yet TCRdb's version contains in-frame clones alone and is incomplete. The sample has more than 200,000 clones, 70% to 90% seen once; the top ten hold around 1.6%. Sequencing was done on a sample of PBMCs or T cells enriched from blood (not recorded which). These receptors were taken from a woman in her forties or fifties who had recovered from COVID-19. The CDR3 runs from the conserved cysteine through the conserved F or W. D genes are given only for firm matches. The listing skips clone size in some rows; elsewhere it reads once, few, many or a size class.

TGTGCCAGCAGCCTCCTAGGGGTGGAAGAGACCCAGTACTTC | CASSLLGVEETQYF | - | TRBV27 | - | TRBJ2-5
TGTGCCAGCTCACCATATCTAGCGGGAGGATCCGGGGAGCTGTTTTTT | CASSPYLAGGSGELFF | TRBD2 | TRBV18 | few | TRBJ2-2
TGTGCCAGCGAGGTAGCGGGATCTAATGAGCAGTTCTTC | CASEVAGSNEQFF | TRBD2 | TRBV2 | - | TRBJ2-1
TGTGCCAGAAGCCTTTTCGGGTTTAGCAATCAGCCCCAGCATTTT | CARSLFGFSNQPQHF | - | TRBV7-5 | - | TRBJ1-5
TGTGCCAGCAGACCCCATTTTCGGGACACTGAAGCTTTCTTT | CASRPHFRDTEAFF | - | TRBV28 | - | TRBJ1-1
TGTGCCAGCAGCGAAAACGGACTAGCGGGAGTCTTC | CASSENGLAGVF | TRBD2 | TRBV5-6 | once | TRBJ2-4
TGCGCCAGCAGCTTGGACGGCACTGAAGCTTTCTTT | CASSLDGTEAFF | - | TRBV5-1 | - | TRBJ1-1
TGTGCCAGCAGCCCACGGACAGGGGGCCTTTCTGGAAACACCATATATTTT | CASSPRTGGLSGNTIYF | TRBD1 | TRBV7-8 | - | TRBJ1-3
TGCAGCGTTCGAGCGGGAAACATTCAGTACTTC | CSVRAGNIQYF | - | TRBV29-1 | - | TRBJ2-4
TGCAGCGCCCTACAGGGTACGAACACTGAAGCTTTCTTT | CSALQGTNTEAFF | - | TRBV29-1 | - | TRBJ1-1
TGTGCCAGCAGTTTCATGGGACTCTCCTATAATTCACCCCTCCACTTT | CASSFMGLSYNSPLHF | - | TRBV27 | - | TRBJ1-6
TGCAGCGTTGAACAGGGGTTCTCCTACGAGCAGTACTTC | CSVEQGFSYEQYF | - | TRBV29-1 | - | TRBJ2-7
TGTGCCAGCAGTTCGGCAGCGGGGGGCGAGCAGTACTTC | CASSSAAGGEQYF | TRBD2 | TRBV12-3/TRBV12-4 | - | TRBJ2-7
TGTGCCAGCAGCAAAGTCCCGCGGGAGAGGTCCTACGAGCAGTACTTC | CASSKVPRERSYEQYF | - | TRBV21-1 | - | TRBJ2-7
TGTGCCAGTAGCCCCCCCGGCGGGGCCTACGAGCAGTACTTC | CASSPPGGAYEQYF | - | TRBV19 | - | TRBJ2-7
TGTGCCAGCAGCTCTGACGGGAGAGGTAATGAGCAGTTCTTC | CASSSDGRGNEQFF | - | TRBV7-9 | - | TRBJ2-1
TGTGCCAGCAGCTGGAATAGCGGGATATACGAGCAGTACTTC | CASSWNSGIYEQYF | TRBD2 | TRBV28 | once | TRBJ2-7
TGCGCCAGCAGCCAAGATCGGGCGGGAGCCTACGAGCAGTACTTC | CASSQDRAGAYEQYF | TRBD2 | TRBV4-3 | - | TRBJ2-7
TGTGCCAGCAGGGAAATAGCGGGAGGCCTCACAGATACGCAGTATTTT | CASREIAGGLTDTQYF | TRBD2 | TRBV6-1 | - | TRBJ2-3
TGTGCCAGCAGCCAAGATTTAAGGGCGGGAGGGAGTTCCTACGAGCAGTACTTC | CASSQDLRAGGSSYEQYF | TRBD2 | TRBV3-1/TRBV3-2 | - | TRBJ2-7
TGTGCCAGCAGCCCTGTAGCGGGAGAATACACCGGGGAGCTGTTTTTT | CASSPVAGEYTGELFF | TRBD2 | TRBV11-2 | - | TRBJ2-2
TGTGCCAGCAGTTTAGGGACTAAAAACTATGGCTACACCTTC | CASSLGTKNYGYTF | - | TRBV28 | - | TRBJ1-2
TGCGCCAGCAGCACGCTAGCTAGCGGGAGGGCCGGAGAGACCCAGTACTTC | CASSTLASGRAGETQYF | TRBD2 | TRBV5-1 | - | TRBJ2-5
TGCGCCAGCAGTGAGTCGAAGGGAGAAACCCTCCACTTT | CASSESKGETLHF | - | TRBV10-2 | - | TRBJ1-6
TGTGCCAGCAGCCCCGGACTAGCTGGCTCCGAGCAGTACTTC | CASSPGLAGSEQYF | TRBD2 | TRBV7-3 | - | TRBJ2-7
TGTGCCAGCAGCCTAGCGGAGATTGCCAATGAGCAGTTCTTC | CASSLAEIANEQFF | - | TRBV3-1/TRBV3-2 | - | TRBJ2-1
TGTGCCAGCAGCTTACTAGCGGGAGGGCAGAGCACAGATACGCAGTATTTT | CASSLLAGGQSTDTQYF | TRBD2 | TRBV5-4 | - | TRBJ2-3
TGTGCCAGCAGTCCCTGGGGACAGGCAGATACGCAGTATTTT | CASSPWGQADTQYF | TRBD1 | TRBV27 | - | TRBJ2-3
TGTGCCAGTAGTACACTAGCGGGATCCTACAATGAGCAGTTCTTC | CASSTLAGSYNEQFF | TRBD2 | TRBV19 | - | TRBJ2-1
TGTGCCAGCAGACTAGGACAGCTATCTGGAAACACCATATATTTT | CASRLGQLSGNTIYF | - | TRBV2 | - | TRBJ1-3
TGTGCCAGCAGTGACCGCCGGGAGGCTTATTTT | CASSDRREAYF | - | TRBV6-1 | - | TRBJ1-3
TGTGCCAGCTCTACAGGGGGAGGCGAAAAACTGTTTTTT | CASSTGGGEKLFF | TRBD1 | TRBV18 | - | TRBJ1-4
TGTGCCAGTAGTGCTCCAGGGGGGAACACTGAAGCTTTCTTT | CASSAPGGNTEAFF | TRBD1 | TRBV19 | - | TRBJ1-1